These T cell receptor beta chains were read from a single sample in a study of blood T cell repertoires in COVID-19. Measured with immunoSEQ multiplex PCR; TCRdb has only the in-frame clones, and not every one. Among under 60,000 clones listed, roughly 85% were seen once. Sequencing used peripheral blood. The receptors stem from a man between 65 and 85 years old with acute or convalescent COVID-19. CDR3s include the opening cysteine and the closing phenylalanine or tryptophan. The D gene is left open where the match is weak. Some rows mark clone size as missing; the rest say once, few, many or name a class of expanded clone.

V gene	J gene	D gene	clone size	CDR3 DNA	CDR3 protein
TRBV6-2/TRBV6-3	TRBJ2-7	TRBD2	.	TGTGCCAGCAGTATGAACGGGGAGGGCCCTCACGAGCAGTACTTC	CASSMNGEGPHEQYF
TRBV2	TRBJ1-5	.	.	TGTGCCAGCAGTGGCCAGGGTACCGCTCAGCCCCAGCATTTT	CASSGQGTAQPQHF
TRBV3-1/TRBV3-2	TRBJ1-1	.	.	TGTGCCTCCAGCTGGGTTCATGGACAAAAGGGGGACACTGAAGCTTTCTTT	CASSWVHGQKGDTEAFF
TRBV2	TRBJ2-1	TRBD2	.	TGTGCCAGCAGTGAGGGACTAGCGGGAGTCCATGAGCAGTTCTTC	CASSEGLAGVHEQFF
TRBV5-1	TRBJ1-1	.	few	TGCGCCAGCAGGCAGGCAGGGGCGCCTGAAGCTTTCTTT	CASRQAGAPEAFF
TRBV18	TRBJ1-1	.	.	TGTGCCAGCTCACCATCAGGGGTAGGTCCTGAAGCTTTCTTT	CASSPSGVGPEAFF
TRBV18	TRBJ1-4	TRBD1	.	TGTGCCAGCTCACAACCGGGACAGGGGAGTGAAAAACTGTTTTTT	CASSQPGQGSEKLFF
TRBV7-9	TRBJ1-5	.	.	TGTGCCAGCAGCTTTTTCGGGTCGGATCAGCCCCAGCATTTT	CASSFFGSDQPQHF
TRBV5-1	TRBJ2-7	.	.	TGCGCCAGCAGCATCAGTACAGGGTTATCCTACGAGCAGTACTTC	CASSISTGLSYEQYF
TRBV5-5	TRBJ2-3	TRBD2	.	TGTGCCAGCAGCTTAAGGCGGGGGAGCACAGATACGCAGTATTTT	CASSLRRGSTDTQYF
TRBV5-4	TRBJ2-2	.	.	TGTGCCAGCAGCTTGGGGACAGTGTACACCGGGGAGCTGTTTTTT	CASSLGTVYTGELFF
TRBV27	TRBJ2-7	.	.	TGTGCCAGCAGTTTAGCCGGGACCTACGAGCAGTACTTC	CASSLAGTYEQYF
TRBV6-5	TRBJ2-5	TRBD2	.	TGTGCCAGCACCAAACTAGCGGGACTGGAGACCCAGTACTTC	CASTKLAGLETQYF
TRBV3-1/TRBV3-2	TRBJ2-1	TRBD1	.	TGTGCCAGCAGCCAGGAGGGACAGGCTTTGGATGAGCAGTTCTTC	CASSQEGQALDEQFF
TRBV2	TRBJ1-5	.	.	TGTGCCAGCAGTGAATATGTTAACCTCCGGGGGGATCAGCCCCAGCATTTT	CASSEYVNLRGDQPQHF
TRBV18	TRBJ2-1	.	.	TGTGCCAGCTCACCAGGTGCCAGCGACAATGAGCAGTTCTTC	CASSPGASDNEQFF
TRBV7-6	TRBJ2-3	.	.	TGTGCCAGCAGCTTAGAAGGCGGGAGCACAGATACGCAGTATTTT	CASSLEGGSTDTQYF
TRBV11-2	TRBJ2-5	TRBD2	.	TGTGCCAGCGGGGGGTCGGTAACTAGCGGGGTGACCCAGTACTTC	CASGGSVTSGVTQYF
TRBV28	TRBJ1-6	TRBD1	.	TGTGCCAGCAGTCCCGATGACAGGGAGCTTTCACCCCTCCACTTT	CASSPDDRELSPLHF
TRBV21-1	TRBJ1-3	.	.	TGTGCCAGCACCCCAAGGGGGGAGGGCAGGTCTGGAAACACCATATATTTT	CASTPRGEGRSGNTIYF
TRBV2	TRBJ2-3	.	.	TGTGCCAGCACGGAGGGCGGACTTCGAACAGATACGCAGTATTTT	CASTEGGLRTDTQYF
TRBV27	TRBJ2-2	.	.	TGTGCCAGCAGGGGGAATATGAGGGCTGCAGTGGGGGAGCTGTTTTTT	CASRGNMRAAVGELFF
TRBV7-8	TRBJ1-1	.	few	TGTGCCAGCAGCTTAGCCGAGTACAGTGACACTGAAGCTTTCTTT	CASSLAEYSDTEAFF
TRBV11-3	TRBJ2-5	.	.	TGTGCCAGCAGCTCAACTCGCGGGGCAGAGACCCAGTACTTC	CASSSTRGAETQYF
TRBV6-5	TRBJ1-3	TRBD1	few	TGTGCCAGCAGTTACTCGAGACAGGGGACCTACACCATATATTTT	CASSYSRQGTYTIYF
TRBV5-1	TRBJ2-4	TRBD1	.	TGCGCCAGCAGCCCCCCGGGACAGGGAGACATTCAGTACTTC	CASSPPGQGDIQYF
TRBV29-1	TRBJ1-1	TRBD1	.	TGCAGCGTTGAAGAGACAGGGGGCGGCACTGAAGCTTTCTTT	CSVEETGGGTEAFF
TRBV12-5	TRBJ2-5	TRBD1	few	TGTGCTAGTGGTTTGGGAGGACAGGGGAAGGACCAGTACTTC	CASGLGGQGKDQYF
TRBV5-6	TRBJ2-1	TRBD1	.	TGTGCCAGCAGTTATTTACAGGGGAATGAGCAGTTCTTC	CASSYLQGNEQFF
TRBV10-3	TRBJ2-7	TRBD1	.	TGTGCCATCAGAGGGGGCGTACAGGAATCCTACGAGCAGTACTTC	CAIRGGVQESYEQYF
TRBV2	TRBJ1-4	.	.	TGTGCCAGCAGTGTGTTCGGGAACATTAATGAAAAACTGTTTTTT	CASSVFGNINEKLFF
TRBV27	TRBJ1-3	.	.	TGTGCCACCAGGGCCTCCTCTGGAAACACCATATATTTT	CATRASSGNTIYF
TRBV6-5	TRBJ1-6	.	.	TGTGCCAGCAGTTACGGTGGCAGGGGTTCGAATTCACCCCTCCACTTT	CASSYGGRGSNSPLHF
TRBV12-3/TRBV12-4	TRBJ2-1	.	.	TGTGCCAGCAGCCCGACTGGCAATGAGCAGTTCTTC	CASSPTGNEQFF
TRBV6-5	TRBJ2-2	.	.	TGTGCCAGCAACCCAGGCACCGGGGAGCTGTTTTTT	CASNPGTGELFF
TRBV29-1	TRBJ2-7	TRBD1	.	TGCAGCGCCACGTTGGCGGACAGGAGCTCCTACGAGCAGTACTTC	CSATLADRSSYEQYF
TRBV3-1/TRBV3-2	TRBJ2-2	TRBD2	.	TGTGCCAGCAGCCAAGCGGGGGGGCCGATGGGCGGGGAGCTGTTTTTT	CASSQAGGPMGGELFF
TRBV27	TRBJ2-7	TRBD1	.	TGTGCCAGCAGATCACCCGGGACAGGGAATTCCTACGAGCAGTACTTC	CASRSPGTGNSYEQYF
TRBV2	TRBJ1-6	.	.	TGTGCCAGCAGTGATAATTACAGGGACACTTCACCCCTCCACTTT	CASSDNYRDTSPLHF
TRBV6-4	TRBJ1-2	.	.	TGTGCCAGCAGTGACCGGGGAGGGAAAGTCTATGGCTACACCTTC	CASSDRGGKVYGYTF
TRBV6-5	TRBJ1-4	TRBD1	.	TGTGCCAGCGAGACAGGGGATGGGAAAAAACTGTTTTTT	CASETGDGKKLFF
TRBV19	TRBJ2-3	TRBD2	.	TGTGCCAGTAGTATAGCGGAACTAGCGGTCACAGATACGCAGTATTTT	CASSIAELAVTDTQYF
TRBV12-3/TRBV12-4	TRBJ1-1	.	.	TGTGCCAGCAGTTTGATCGGGGGGACTGAAGCTTTCTTT	CASSLIGGTEAFF
TRBV20-1	TRBJ2-2	.	.	TGCAGTGCTAGTGGGGACAAGAGGAACACCGGGGAGCTGTTTTTT	CSASGDKRNTGELFF
TRBV9	TRBJ2-5	TRBD2	.	TGTGCCAGCAGCGTAGGGGCTAGCGGGCAAGAGACCCAGTACTTC	CASSVGASGQETQYF
TRBV6-5	TRBJ2-7	.	.	TGTGCCAGCAGCAGGGGGGCAGGTCGAGAGCAGTACTTC	CASSRGAGREQYF
TRBV6-5	TRBJ2-7	TRBD2	.	TGTGCCAGCAGTTATGGGACTAGCAGCGCCTACGAGCAGTACTTC	CASSYGTSSAYEQYF
TRBV11-3	TRBJ2-7	TRBD1	.	TGTGCCAGCAGCCTCCGGACAGGGTTGGGGTTTTATGAGCAGTACTTC	CASSLRTGLGFYEQYF
TRBV28	TRBJ1-2	TRBD1	.	TGTGCCAGCAGTTTGGACAGGGCCTATGGCTACACCTTC	CASSLDRAYGYTF
TRBV29-1	TRBJ1-5	.	.	TGCAGCGTTGGGGCAGATAGCAATCAGCCCCAGCATTTT	CSVGADSNQPQHF
TRBV11-3	TRBJ1-1	.	.	TGTGCCAGCAGCTCCGTAGTGAGGACTGAAGCTTTCTTT	CASSSVVRTEAFF